The 28 T cell receptor beta chains below come from one sample, sequenced in a study of technical replicates of blood from several donors. Generated by immunoSEQ multiplex PCR, the TCRdb table keeps only in-frame clones and is missing some. Found here are tens of thousands of clones, around 91% of them singletons; the top ten hold roughly 0.38%. Input material: T cells isolated from PBMCs. These receptors were obtained from a human donor in good health.

The chain has TRBV18 and TRBJ1-5, with a tentative D call TRBD1 (5 bases). The CDR3 has 15 amino acids. Deletions cut 0 bases from V and 6 bases from J, with 12 bases between. The germline gives CDR1 KGHSH, CDR2 LQKENI. The CDR3 bases are TGTGCCAGCTCACCACCGGGGCAGGATAGTCAGCCCCAGCATTTT. The encoded protein is CASSPPGQDSQPQHF.

CDR3 bases: TGTGCCAGCAGTGAATATAGACAGGCCTTGGCTTATGGCTACACCTTC. Amino acids: CASSEYRQALAYGYTF. This rearrangement joins TRBV6-1 to TRBJ1-2; a weak D match, TRBD1 (6 bases). This CDR3 comprises 16 residues. The V and J ends lost 2 bases and 5 bases respectively, with 18 bases between them. Germline CDR1 MNHNS, CDR2 SASEGT.

The V and J genes are TRBV7-9 and TRBJ2-4; 9 nucleotides agree with TRBD1. Germline V gene sequence: CDR1 SEHNR, CDR2 FQNEAQ (reference sequence). This CDR3 has 16 residues. After removal of 5 bases from V and 7 bases from J, the junction contained 12 bases not matched to a gene. The CDR3 DNA follows: TGTGCCAGCAGCCACAACAGGGGGCCCGAATCGAACATTCAGTACTTC. Its translation: CASSHNRGPESNIQYF.

The chain recombines TRBV7-2 with TRBJ1-1, with D maybe TRBD1 (6 bases). This CDR3 is built from 13 residues. V was trimmed by 7 bases and J by 1 base, leaving 10 bases between them. Germline CDR1 and CDR2: SGHTA and FQGNSA. CDR3 DNA sequence: TGTGCCAGCAAGGGACAATCGAACACTGAAGCTTTCTTT. This translates into CASKGQSNTEAFF.

The chain joins TRBV14 to TRBJ2-1; a possible D gene is TRBD2 (5 bases). Germline V lookup: CDR1 SGHDN, CDR2 FVKESK. The V and J ends lost 1 base and 11 bases respectively, with 9 bases between them. This CDR3 contains 12 residues. The CDR3: CASSQGRVQQFF. The CDR3 nucleotides are TGTGCCAGCAGCCAAGGGCGGGTACAGCAGTTCTTC.

The chain combines TRBV25-1 with TRBJ2-1, with D perhaps TRBD1 (7 bases). CDR1 and CDR2 (germline): MGHDK, SYGVNS. CDR3 length: 18 residues. Trimming took off 3 bases at V and 2 bases at J, with 20 bases between the two ends. CDR3 DNA: TGTGCCAGCAGTGAGTATTCTCATACAGGGGAGGCCTACAATGAGCAGTTCTTC. Translating gives CASSEYSHTGEAYNEQFF.

This chain's CDR3 is CASSIVSTGTSRRDTQYF. For the CDR3, the DNA is TGTGCCAGTAGTATAGTCTCGACAGGGACTAGCAGAAGGGATACGCAGTATTTT. This sequence joins TRBV19 and TRBJ2-3, with 9 bases identical to TRBD2. The trim removed 1 base at V and 6 bases at J, leaving 14 bases unmatched. This CDR3 comprises 18 residues. Germline CDR1 LNHDA, CDR2 SQIVND (reference sequence).

The chain joins TRBV6-5 to TRBJ2-2, with TRBD2 matching 7 bases. With V trimmed by 5 bases and J by 0 bases, 3 bases remained unmatched. Per germline, CDR1 MNHEY and CDR2 SVGAGI. CDR3 length equals 15 residues. The CDR3 reads CASSRDYPNTGELFF. The CDR3 nucleotides read TGTGCCAGCAGTAGGGACTACCCGAACACCGGGGAGCTGTTTTTT.

CDR3 coding DNA: TGTGCCAGCAGCCAAGACTTTATCCGGGAGACGAGGGCAGATACGCAGTATTTT. It is translated as CASSQDFIRETRADTQYF. The chain couples TRBV4-2 to TRBJ2-3; tentative D call: TRBD2 (6 bases). This CDR3 spans 18 amino acids. Trimming shortened V by 0 bases and J by 4 bases, and 20 bases separated the two germline ends. Germline V gene sequence: CDR1 LGHNA, CDR2 YNFKEQ.

The rearrangement uses TRBV18 and TRBJ2-7; D is possibly TRBD1 (6 bases). The CDR3 runs 13 residues. V was cut by 8 bases and J by 0 bases, with 11 bases left in between. Germline V lookup: CDR1 KGHSH, CDR2 LQKENI. The CDR3 here is CASHGQSSYEQYF. CDR3 in DNA: TGTGCCAGCCATGGACAGAGCTCCTACGAGCAGTACTTC.

The chain combines TRBV19 with TRBJ2-3; tentatively, D is TRBD2 (6 bases). This CDR3 region has 14 residues. The germline V gene encodes CDR1 LNHDA and CDR2 SQIVND (reference sequence). Trimming removed 4 bases from V and 0 bases from J, with 8 bases in between. As DNA, the CDR3 is TGTGCCAGTAGTACGAGCGGGAGCACAGATACGCAGTATTTT. It translates to CASSTSGSTDTQYF.

The chain links TRBV6-5 to TRBJ1-4; possibly TRBD1 for D (5 bases). CDR3 size: 12 residues. CDR1 and CDR2 (germline): MNHEY, SVGAGI. V lost 8 bases to trimming and J lost 2 bases, with 6 bases between them. The DNA of the CDR3 is TGTGCCAGCCGGGGGACTAATGAAAAACTGTTTTTT. Residues: CASRGTNEKLFF.

The chain uses TRBV20-1 and TRBJ2-7; D remains ambiguous. The V and J ends lost 5 bases and 3 bases respectively, with 5 bases between them. The CDR3 loop spans 10 amino acids. Germline V gene data show CDR1 as DFQATT and CDR2 as SNEGSKA (reference sequence). The CDR3 sequence is CSALYYEQYF. In DNA, the CDR3 is TGCAGTGCTCTATACTACGAGCAGTACTTC.

Here the CDR3 reads CASLSNYGYTF. CDR3 nucleotide sequence: TGTGCCAGTCTATCTAACTATGGCTACACCTTC. The chain links TRBV28 to TRBJ1-2; D is ambiguous. Trimming took off 9 bases at V and 0 bases at J, with 5 bases between the two ends. CDR3 length: 11 residues. Germline V gives CDR1 MDHEN, CDR2 SYDVKM.

The chain recombines TRBV9 with TRBJ2-2; 9 nucleotides match TRBD2. The J segment lost 4 bases and the V segment lost 1 base, leaving 8 bases of the junction unmatched. Germline CDR1 and CDR2: SGDLS and YYNGEE. The CDR3 is made up of 17 amino acids. This CDR3 reads CASSVLTSGSPTGELFF. The CDR3 DNA sequence: TGTGCCAGCAGCGTACTGACTAGCGGTAGTCCCACCGGGGAGCTGTTTTTT. Based on the CDR3 plus reference TRBV9 and TRBJ2-2, the full variable domain is DSGVTQTPKHLITATGQRVTLRCSPRSGDLSVYWYQQSLDQGLQFLIQYYNGEERAKGNILERFSAQQFPDLHSELNLSSLELGDSALYFCASSVLTSGSPTGELFFGEGSRLTVL.

This clone was found once. Sequence at one end of the junction differs from germline and may be a read error. The rearrangement uses TRBV7-7 and TRBJ2-5, with 14 bases that match TRBD2. Germline CDR1 SSHAT, CDR2 FNYEAQ (reference sequence). The CDR3 has 16 residues. Here the CDR3 reads CASSPRLAGGVETQYF. CDR3 DNA: TGTGCTAGCAGCCCCCGACTAGCGGGAGGGGTAGAGACCCAGTACTTC.

This clone was seen a single time. The gene calls are TRBV6-5 and TRBJ2-7, with a weak D call TRBD2 (5 bases). In germline, CDR1 is MNHEY, CDR2 SVGAGI. V was clipped by 0 bases and J by 3 bases, with 15 bases between them. This CDR3 has 16 residues. The CDR3 region has the DNA TGTGCCAGCAGTTACTCTCTTGCGGGTGCAGACTACGAGCAGTACTTC. Encoded protein: CASSYSLAGADYEQYF.

V and J are TRBV12-5 and TRBJ2-1; maybe TRBD1 (6 bases). The CDR3 has 15 amino acids. Trimming removed 0 bases at V and 4 bases at J, with 10 bases between. Germline CDR1 and CDR2: LGHNT and FRNRAP. The CDR3 DNA is TGTGCTAGTGGTTTGGTACAGGGCTCTTACAATGAGCAGTTCTTC. This gives the protein CASGLVQGSYNEQFF.

This clone occurred once. This chain links TRBV7-9 with TRBJ2-5, with 7 bases fitting TRBD1. The J call may be incorrect, as the DNA end agrees better with TRBJ2-7. The CDR3 totals 15 residues. Germline CDR1 is SEHNR and CDR2 is FQNEAQ (reference sequence). Here the CDR3 reads CASSPPNRGAYEQYF. Here the CDR3 DNA reads TGTGCCAGCAGCCCGCCCAACAGGGGAGCCTACGAGCAGTACTTC.

The V and J genes are TRBV5-6 and TRBJ1-3, with D maybe TRBD1 (5 bases). Trimming removed 2 bases at V and 8 bases at J, with 20 bases between. Germline CDR1 SGHDT, CDR2 YYEEEE. This CDR3 has 16 amino acids. CDR3 DNA sequence: TGTGCCAGCAGCTTACACCAGGGATCGGTAGTTGACACCATATATTTT. It codes for CASSLHQGSVVDTIYF.

This chain connects TRBV19 to TRBJ1-2; a possible D gene is TRBD1 (5 bases). V lost 10 bases and J 2 bases, leaving 17 bases between the germline ends. Per germline, CDR1 LNHDA and CDR2 SQIVND (reference sequence). This CDR3 is 14 amino acids long. CDR3 in amino acids: CATSPWDLNYGYTF. Here the CDR3 DNA reads TGTGCCACCTCACCTTGGGACTTAAACTATGGCTACACCTTC. The full variable domain, completed using reference TRBV19 and TRBJ1-2, is DGGITQSPKYLFRKEGQNVTLSCEQNLNHDAMYWYRQDPGQGLRLIYYSQIVNDFQKGDIAEGYSVSREKKESFPLTVTSAQKNPTAFYLCATSPWDLNYGYTFGSGTRLTVV.

The rearrangement uses TRBV7-2 and TRBJ1-5, with D possibly TRBD1 on 6 matching bases. With 5 bases removed from V and 1 base from J, the gap between germline ends came to 9 bases. Germline CDR1 SGHTA, CDR2 FQGNSA. The CDR3 contains 14 residues. CDR3 sequence (DNA): TGTGCCAGCAGCCGGACAGCGAGCAATCAGCCCCAGCATTTT. It codes for CASSRTASNQPQHF.

The rearrangement links TRBV19 to TRBJ2-7; D is possibly TRBD1 (6 bases). The germline gives CDR1 LNHDA, CDR2 SQIVND (reference sequence). This CDR3 has 13 amino acids. Trimming took off 4 bases at V and 6 bases at J, with 13 bases between the two ends. For the CDR3, the DNA is TGTGCCAGTAGTACACAGGGCCGGGCCGAGCAGTACTTC. This sequence encodes CASSTQGRAEQYF.

Only a few counts were recorded for this clone. The chain couples TRBV19 to TRBJ2-1, with D perhaps TRBD2 (5 bases). CDR1 is LNHDA and CDR2 is SQIVND in the germline V gene (reference sequence). V was clipped by 3 bases and J by 4 bases, with 13 bases between them. This CDR3 is 15 amino acids long. CDR3 sequence: CASSIEGISYNEQFF. The CDR3 coding sequence is TGTGCCAGTAGTATTGAGGGAATCTCATACAATGAGCAGTTCTTC.

Comments on this clone: Other DNA sequences in the same sample also yield this CDR3. This chain connects TRBV6-5 to TRBJ2-5; D possibly corresponds to TRBD2 (5 bases). CDR1 and CDR2 (germline): MNHEY, SVGAGI. Trimming pared 2 bases from V and 3 bases from J, leaving 7 bases between. This CDR3 region has 13 residues. This CDR3 is CASSYLGEETQYF. The CDR3 nucleotides are TGTGCCAGCAGTTACCTCGGGGAAGAGACCCAGTACTTC.

The CDR3 coding sequence is TGCGCCAGCAGCTCCCGACGGGACACTGAAGCTTTCTTT. Its protein product is CASSSRRDTEAFF. The chain links TRBV5-1 to TRBJ1-1; D gene ambiguous. This CDR3 has 13 residues. CDR1 is SGHRS and CDR2 is YFSETQ in the germline V gene. Trimming cost V 3 bases and J 3 bases, with 9 bases left between them. The entire variable domain, with the rest obtained from reference TRBV5-1 and TRBJ1-1, is as follows: KAGVTQTPRYLIKTRGQQVTLSCSPISGHRSVSWYQQTPGQGLQFLFEYFSETQRNKGNFPGRFSGRQFSNSRSEMNVSTLELGDSALYLCASSSRRDTEAFFGQGTRLTVV.

J is TRBJ1-1 and V is TRBV5-1; tentative D call: TRBD1 (5 bases). Trimming took 3 bases from V and 7 from J, leaving 10 bases between them. This CDR3 is 12 amino acids long. Germline-derived CDR1 and CDR2 are SGHRS and YFSETQ. The CDR3 spells CASSSAGIEAFF. The CDR3 nucleotides read TGCGCCAGCAGCTCTGCAGGGATTGAAGCTTTCTTT. The whole variable domain, filled in from reference TRBV5-1 and TRBJ1-1, reads KAGVTQTPRYLIKTRGQQVTLSCSPISGHRSVSWYQQTPGQGLQFLFEYFSETQRNKGNFPGRFSGRQFSNSRSEMNVSTLELGDSALYLCASSSAGIEAFFGQGTRLTVV.

The gene calls are TRBV29-1 and TRBJ1-2, with TRBD1 matching over 8 bases. Trimming cost V 5 bases and J 5 bases; bases outside gene matches: 7. The CDR3 loop spans 13 amino acids. CDR1 and CDR2 from the germline V gene are SQVTM and ANQGSEA. The CDR3 DNA reads as TGCAGCGTTTGGACAGGGATGCGATATGGCTACACCTTC. It specifies CSVWTGMRYGYTF.